One and the same sample provided the 26 T cell receptor beta chains below, sequenced in a study of blood T cell repertoires in COVID-19. Generated by immunoSEQ multiplex PCR, the TCRdb table keeps only in-frame clones and is missing some. The repertoire consists of 200,000 or so clones, with approximately 90% occurring once and the leading ten covering 11%. The specimen was PBMCs or T cells enriched from blood (not recorded which). These receptors were collected from a man in his thirties or forties who had recovered from COVID-19.

The chain's CDR3 is CASSRLAGSQETQYF. The CDR3 DNA is TGTGCCAGCAGCCGACTAGCCGGGTCACAAGAGACCCAGTACTTC. This chain joins TRBV5-4 and TRBJ2-5, with 7 bases aligning to TRBD2. The CDR3 runs to 15 residues. J gave up 2 bases and V 4 bases, and 8 bases lay outside the gene matches. The germline V gene has CDR1 SGHNT and CDR2 YYREEE (reference sequence). Using reference TRBV5-4 and TRBJ2-5 for the parts outside the CDR3, the full variable domain is ETGVTQSPTHLIKTRGQQVTLRCSSQSGHNTVSWYQQALGQGPQFIFQYYREEENGRGNFPPRFSGLQFPNYSSELNVNALELDDSALYLCASSRLAGSQETQYFGPGTRLLVL.

This clone has only one observation. The J gene is TRBJ1-2, the V gene TRBV3-1 (or the pseudogene TRBV3-2); D is undetermined. CDR3 length: 14 amino acids. The V gene lost 2 bases and the J gene lost 1 base, with 8 bases spanning the gap. Germline V gene lookup returns CDR1 LGHDT and CDR2 YNNKEL (reference sequence). In nucleotides, the CDR3 is TGTGCCAGCAGCCAAAGGGAGATTAACTATGGCTACACCTTC. Amino acid sequence: CASSQREINYGYTF.

The chain joins TRBV28 to TRBJ1-1; 8 nucleotides align to TRBD1. Germline CDR1 MDHEN, CDR2 SYDVKM. The CDR3 is 16 amino acids. V shed 5 bases and J 1 base; nucleotides not matched to a gene: 9. For the CDR3, the DNA is TGTGCCAGCAGTCCCCCTATCGGACAGGGGAACACTGAAGCTTTCTTT. This sequence encodes CASSPPIGQGNTEAFF.

J is TRBJ1-2 and V is TRBV30; D might be TRBD1 (6 bases). The V end was cut by 5 bases, the J end by 2 bases, with 12 bases between. Germline assignment: CDR1 GTSNPN and CDR2 SVGIG (reference sequence). The CDR3 is made up of 13 amino acids. Here the CDR3 reads CAWAPQGNYGYTF. CDR3 bases: TGTGCCTGGGCGCCCCAGGGGAACTATGGCTACACCTTC.

The chain links TRBV23-1 to TRBJ1-5, with TRBD1 matching over 9 bases. TRBV23-1 is filed as an ORF, its function uncertain. The CDR3 spans 15 residues. V was pared by 4 bases and J by 7 bases, with 8 bases of the junction left unmatched. In DNA, the CDR3 is TGCGCCAGCAGTCTCGGGACAGGGAGTTGCCAGCCCCAGCATTTT. Residues: CASSLGTGSCQPQHF.

This chain connects TRBV11-1 to TRBJ2-7; the D is unclear. CDR3 length: 15 amino acids. Germline-derived CDR1 and CDR2 are SGHAT and FQDESV (reference sequence). Trimming took off 2 bases at V and 6 bases at J, with 17 bases between the two ends. The CDR3 DNA reads TGTGCCAGCAGCTTACCCCGGTCTCAGGTCACCGAGCAGTACTTC. As protein: CASSLPRSQVTEQYF. Full variable domain (rest looked up from reference TRBV11-1 and TRBJ2-7): EAEVAQSPRYKITEKSQAVAFWCDPISGHATLYWYRQILGQGPELLVQFQDESVVDDSQLPKDRFSAERLKGVDSTLKIQPAELGDSAMYLCASSLPRSQVTEQYFGPGTRLTVT.

This sequence joins TRBV3-1 (or the pseudogene TRBV3-2) and TRBJ2-3; TRBD2 matches at 12 bases. Looked up from germline, CDR1 is LGHDT and CDR2 is YNNKEL (reference sequence). The CDR3 length is 16 residues. V was pared by 2 bases and J by 1 base, with 1 base of the junction left unmatched. The DNA of the CDR3 is TGTGCCAGCAGCCAACTAGCGGGGGGGGGCACAGATACGCAGTATTTT. Its translation is CASSQLAGGGTDTQYF.

The chain employs TRBV14 and TRBJ1-2; 7 bases map to TRBD1. After removal of 1 base from V and 4 bases from J, the junction contained 9 bases not matched to a gene. The germline gives CDR1 SGHDN, CDR2 FVKESK. This CDR3 is 16 amino acids long. The CDR3 here is CASSQAWAGGSYGYTF. The DNA of the CDR3 is TGTGCCAGCAGCCAAGCGTGGGCAGGGGGTAGCTATGGCTACACCTTC.

The genes are TRBV28 and TRBJ2-1, with 11 bases that match TRBD2. The trim removed 6 bases at V and 6 bases at J, leaving 13 bases unmatched. The CDR3 contains 17 residues. The V gene's germline CDR1 is MDHEN and CDR2 SYDVKM. The CDR3 coding sequence is TGTGCCAGCAGCCTCACTGACCCTAGCGGGAGGAGCAATGAGCAGTTCTTC. It specifies CASSLTDPSGRSNEQFF.

On this clone itself: Other DNA sequences from this sample encode an identical CDR3 as well. V gene TRBV30 combines with J gene TRBJ1-3; D is unclear. With 0 bases removed from V and 4 bases from J, the gap between germline ends came to 4 bases. The germline V gene encodes CDR1 GTSNPN and CDR2 SVGIG (reference sequence). The CDR3 sequence is 12 residues long. CDR3 protein: CAWSVLGNTIYF. The CDR3 DNA sequence: TGTGCCTGGAGTGTACTCGGAAACACCATATATTTT.

The chain carries TRBV13 and TRBJ2-3; 8 nucleotides agree with TRBD2. Germline CDR1 is PRHDT and CDR2 is FYEKMQ (reference sequence). The junction had 16 bases not matched to a gene; V was cut back by 4 bases and J by 10 bases. This CDR3 has 16 residues. In nucleotides, the CDR3 is TGTGCCAGCAGCTCCCTTTTACGGGGGGGCCTTGTGCCGCAGTATTTT. Translation gives CASSSLLRGGLVPQYF.

The chain links TRBV18 to TRBJ1-2; 8 bases agree with TRBD1. The trim removed 1 base at V and 3 bases at J, leaving 4 bases unmatched. The CDR3 is 15 amino acids. The V gene's germline CDR1 is KGHSH and CDR2 LQKENI. CDR3: CASSPRQGADYGYTF. CDR3 nucleotides: TGTGCCAGCTCACCACGCCAGGGGGCGGACTATGGCTACACCTTC.

The chain uses TRBV19 and TRBJ2-2, with D possibly matching TRBD1 (6 bases). V lost 2 bases and J lost 4, with 11 bases in between. The germline gives CDR1 LNHDA, CDR2 SQIVND (reference sequence). The CDR3 totals 15 residues. CDR3 coding DNA: TGTGCCAGTAGTATAACAGGGTGGGGCACCGGGGAGCTGTTTTTT. This translates into CASSITGWGTGELFF.

The chain carries TRBV5-6 and TRBJ2-1; tentatively, D is TRBD2 (6 bases). The CDR3 runs to 11 residues. Trimming pared 5 bases from V and 9 bases from J, leaving 9 bases between. Germline V lookup: CDR1 SGHDT, CDR2 YYEEEE. The CDR3 DNA reads TGTGCCAGCAGTGGAGGGGTTGAGCAGTTCTTC. Translating it yields CASSGGVEQFF.

The chain recombines TRBV4-1 with TRBJ1-5; 10 bases match TRBD1. Looked up from germline, CDR1 is MGHRA and CDR2 is YSYEKL. CDR3 length: 18 residues. V gave up 0 bases and J gave up 6 bases; unmatched junction bases: 11. CDR3 amino acids: CASSQDYQTGGEGQPQHF. CDR3 DNA sequence: TGCGCCAGCAGCCAAGATTACCAGACAGGGGGCGAAGGTCAGCCCCAGCATTTT.

V and J are TRBV9 and TRBJ1-2; D gene ambiguous. V lost 2 bases to trimming and J lost 8 bases, with 16 bases between them. This CDR3 has 14 amino acids. Germline CDR1 and CDR2: SGDLS and YYNGEE. CDR3 region: CASSVEGTAGGYTF. CDR3 bases: TGTGCCAGCAGCGTCGAGGGCACGGCCGGGGGCTACACCTTC. The complete variable domain, with remaining parts taken from reference TRBV9 and TRBJ1-2, reads DSGVTQTPKHLITATGQRVTLRCSPRSGDLSVYWYQQSLDQGLQFLIQYYNGEERAKGNILERFSAQQFPDLHSELNLSSLELGDSALYFCASSVEGTAGGYTFGSGTRLTVV.

The chain couples TRBV3-1 (or the pseudogene TRBV3-2) to TRBJ1-1, with D perhaps matching TRBD1 (5 bases). Germline CDR1 is LGHDT and CDR2 is YNNKEL (reference sequence). CDR3 length: 12 residues. V lost 1 base and J 10 bases, leaving 10 bases between the germline ends. The CDR3 DNA reads as TGTGCCAGCAGCCAAGCGGACACCGGAGCTTTCTTT. Translation: CASSQADTGAFF.

The gene calls are TRBV2 and TRBJ1-6; D perhaps matches TRBD1 (5 bases). Germline V lookup: CDR1 SNHLY, CDR2 FYNNEI. There are 16 residues in the CDR3. The V and J ends lost 2 bases and 9 bases respectively, with 17 bases between them. The CDR3 DNA follows: TGTGCCAGCAGTGAACTGGGGCACCCGGATGGTTCACCCCTCCACTTT. This encodes CASSELGHPDGSPLHF.

V usage is TRBV28 and J usage is TRBJ2-7; TRBD1 agrees at 7 bases. The germline V gene encodes CDR1 MDHEN and CDR2 SYDVKM. Trimming took 3 bases from V and 5 from J; bases not matched to a gene: 4. This CDR3 spans 13 amino acids. CDR3 residues: CASSLNRGDEQYF. In nucleotides, the CDR3 is TGTGCCAGCAGTTTGAACAGGGGCGACGAGCAGTACTTC.

The rearrangement joins TRBV30 to TRBJ2-2, with TRBD2 matching 13 bases. The CDR3 length is 17 residues. The V gene's germline CDR1 is GTSNPN and CDR2 SVGIG (reference sequence). The junction had 8 bases not matched to a gene; V was cut back by 0 bases and J by 7 bases. The DNA for the CDR3 is TGTGCCTGGAGTGTACTACGGACTAGCGGGAGTAACGGGGAGCTGTTTTTT. Its protein product is CAWSVLRTSGSNGELFF.

V usage is TRBV9 and J usage is TRBJ2-3, with 8 bases that match TRBD2. The V and J ends lost 4 bases and 0 bases, in that order; junction bases with no gene match: 7. The CDR3 has 16 amino acids. Per germline, CDR1 SGDLS and CDR2 YYNGEE. The CDR3 DNA reads TGTGCCAGCAGCCCCGGGACTAGATTTAGCACAGATACGCAGTATTTT. Protein sequence: CASSPGTRFSTDTQYF.

This clone was found once. This CDR3 is CASTSGTGGYNEQFF. The DNA for the CDR3 is TGCGCCAGCACCTCCGGGACAGGGGGGTACAATGAGCAGTTCTTC. The rearrangement links TRBV5-1 to TRBJ2-1, with 11 positions matching TRBD1. The CDR3 is 15 amino acids. Trimming removed 6 bases from V and 4 bases from J; junction bases left unmatched: 6. Germline CDR1 is SGHRS and CDR2 is YFSETQ.

This chain joins TRBV5-4 and TRBJ1-1; D might be TRBD1 (6 bases). The germline V gene encodes CDR1 SGHNT and CDR2 YYREEE (reference sequence). The CDR3 runs to 14 residues. Trimming took 6 bases from V and 3 from J, leaving 15 bases between them. The CDR3 is CASTPGGQHTEAFF. In DNA form, the CDR3 reads TGTGCCAGCACCCCCGGGGGGCAGCACACTGAAGCTTTCTTT.

The sample holds a few counts of this clone. This chain uses TRBV7-6 with TRBJ1-5, with D possibly TRBD1 on 6 matching bases. CDR3 length: 17 amino acids. Trimming removed 5 bases at V and 10 bases at J, with 27 bases between. Germline assignment: CDR1 SGHVS and CDR2 FNYEAQ. CDR3 in amino acids: CASSRGGGPDSLYPQHF. DNA of the CDR3: TGTGCCAGCAGCCGCGGGGGGGGGCCCGATTCCTTGTATCCCCAGCATTTT. Full variable domain (remainder filled in from reference TRBV7-6 and TRBJ1-5): GAGVSQSPRYKVTKRGQDVALRCDPISGHVSLYWYRQALGQGPEFLTYFNYEAQQDKSGLPNDRFSAERPEGSISTLTIQRTEQRDSAMYRCASSRGGGPDSLYPQHFGDGTRLSIL.

The chain has TRBV5-6 and TRBJ2-1; D is undetermined. The V and J ends lost 4 bases and 8 bases respectively, with 10 bases between them. The CDR3 consists of 12 residues. Per germline, CDR1 SGHDT and CDR2 YYEEEE. The CDR3 sequence: CASSALGDEQFF. The CDR3 coding sequence is TGTGCCAGCAGCGCCCTGGGCGATGAGCAGTTCTTC.

The genes are TRBV7-2 and TRBJ2-7; D call uncertain. CDR1 and CDR2 from the germline V gene are SGHTA and FQGNSA. The germline V and J ends were trimmed by 0 bases and 2 bases, with 8 bases remaining between them. The CDR3 totals 14 residues. The CDR3 DNA follows: TGTGCCAGCAGCTTAGCCCCAGTCACCTACGAGCAGTACTTC. It is translated as CASSLAPVTYEQYF. Full variable domain (rest looked up from reference TRBV7-2 and TRBJ2-7): GAGVSQSPSNKVTEKGKDVELRCDPISGHTALYWYRQSLGQGLEFLIYFQGNSAPDKSGLPSDRFSAERTGGSVSTLTIQRTQQEDSAVYLCASSLAPVTYEQYFGPGTRLTVT.